The clone carrying this T cell receptor beta chain occurred a few times. Antigen: not known. The sample is drawn from a study of shared clonotypes between healthy human individuals. Germline V gene data show CDR1 as LNHDA and CDR2 as SQIVND (reference sequence). The CDR3 contains 17 residues. V was clipped by 4 bases and J by 5 bases; unmatched bases: 14. Points from the study as a whole: Some naive CD4 clonotypes, 4% to 6%, turned up in common across four donors.

TCRdb's copy holds only in-frame clones and misses some; the assay was immunoSEQ multiplex PCR. The sample lists some 1,100,000 clones; 75% to 85% were seen once. The chain recombines TRBV19 with TRBJ2-7; TRBD1 matches at 10 bases. The receptor was isolated from a man aged 18 to 29 in good health. Some clones in this sample may be carry-over from other donors' samples. The specimen sequenced was memory CD4+ T cells from PBMCs. Subset reported: CD45RA-negative fraction. The CDR3 sequence is CASSTPPGTGESHEQYF. In DNA, the CDR3 is TGTGCCAGTAGTACACCACCCGGGACAGGGGAGTCCCACGAGCAGTACTTC. Variable domain in full (rest from reference TRBV19 and TRBJ2-7): DGGITQSPKYLFRKEGQNVTLSCEQNLNHDAMYWYRQDPGQGLRLIYYSQIVNDFQKGDIAEGYSVSREKKESFPLTVTSAQKNPTAFYLCASSTPPGTGESHEQYFGPGTRLTVT.